This TCR beta chain was sequenced during a study of T cell changes during pregnancy in multiple sclerosis. Some clones are missing from TCRdb's copy, which holds only in-frame ones; the method was immunoSEQ multiplex PCR. This repertoire shows roughly 38,000 clones, around 90% found once; its top ten account for over 8%. The V gene's germline CDR1 is SEHNR and CDR2 FQNEAQ (reference sequence). The CDR3 runs 11 residues. The ends were cut back, 5 bases at V and 6 bases at J, with 7 bases in the middle. The chain employs TRBV7-9 and TRBJ1-1, with a possible D match to TRBD1 (5 bases). This TCR came from a female donor with multiple sclerosis, enrolled in a pregnancy study. The starting material was CD8+ T cells from peripheral blood mononuclear cells, obtained in the first trimester of pregnancy. The CDR3, as DNA: TGTGCCAGCAGCGTGGGGCCTGAAGCTTTCTTT. Protein: CASSVGPEAFF.